This TCR beta chain was identified during a study of blood T cell repertoires in COVID-19. At the level of the study: T cells, B-cell-depleted T cells, or PBMCs provided the cDNA or gDNA that served as material.

The junction had 16 bases not matched to a gene; V was cut back by 2 bases and J by 8 bases. This CDR3 contains 18 residues. Germline assignment: CDR1 KGHDR and CDR2 SFDVKD. TCRdb's copy holds only in-frame clones and misses some; the assay was immunoSEQ multiplex PCR. The data hold 390,000 or so clones, with 80% to 90% observed a single time. The material sequenced was peripheral blood. The clonotype comes from a woman aged 25 to 45 with COVID-19, enrolled during active disease. The chain couples TRBV24-1 to TRBJ1-2; 10 nucleotides match TRBD1. CDR3 nucleotides: TGTGCCACCAGTGATTCCCGGCGTTCCGGGACAGGGGCTCGGGGCTACACCTTC. It yields the protein CATSDSRRSGTGARGYTF.